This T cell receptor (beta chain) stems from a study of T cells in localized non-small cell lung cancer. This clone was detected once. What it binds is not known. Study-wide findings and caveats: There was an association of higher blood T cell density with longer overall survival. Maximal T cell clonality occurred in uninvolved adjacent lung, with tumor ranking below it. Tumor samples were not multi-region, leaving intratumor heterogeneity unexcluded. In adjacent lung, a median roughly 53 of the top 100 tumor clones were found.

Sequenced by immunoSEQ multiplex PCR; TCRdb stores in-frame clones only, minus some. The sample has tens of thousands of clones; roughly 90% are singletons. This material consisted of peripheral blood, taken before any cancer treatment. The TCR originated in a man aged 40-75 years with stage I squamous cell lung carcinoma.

The CDR3 spells CSVEVRAGETEAFF. CDR3 bases: TGCAGCGTTGAAGTCAGGGCGGGGGAGACTGAAGCTTTCTTT. The gene calls are TRBV29-1 and TRBJ1-1, with D tentatively TRBD1 (5 bases). The CDR3 length is 14 residues. Germline-derived CDR1 and CDR2 are SQVTM and ANQGSEA. V lost 1 base to trimming and J lost 5 bases, with 14 bases between them. Full variable domain (missing parts from reference TRBV29-1 and TRBJ1-1): SAVISQKPSRDICQRGTSLTIQCQVDSQVTMMFWYRQQPGQSLTLIATANQGSEATYESGFVIDKFPISRPNLTFSTLTVSNMSPEDSSIYLCSVEVRAGETEAFFGQGTRLTVV.